This record covers a single T cell receptor beta chain. No antigen is known for it. No quality values exist for individual bases; no much larger clone is one base distant. The source of the sample is a study of blood T cells in healthy people across ages (dated by TCRdb to between 2015 and 2016). Broadly, across the study: In model experiments, template switching captured about one uniquely barcoded TCR beta cDNA molecule for every two T cells. To avoid experimental bias, donors of different ages were spread randomly across the sequencing lanes. The donors were divided into four age groups: young (average roughly 15 years), middle-aged (around 37), aged (roughly 60) and long-lived (around 87). Using the same blood draw, the study looked at two additional independent replicas of 1 million unique cDNA reads for two donors, one aged 18 to 30 and the other aged 80 or older. Using deep sequencing normalized with unique cDNA molecular identifiers, the study measured how TCR beta repertoire diversity changes with age. General conclusions and limits of the study: Compared with the aged group, the long-lived group had more naive CD4+ T cells, fewer expanded clones and increased TCR diversity, a pattern suggesting age selection. Estimates of total diversity based on one million sequenced T cells were considered lower bounds and underestimates. Because profiling used bulk unsorted PBMCs, naive and antigen-experienced compartments could not be compared conclusively. As age increased, observed TCR beta diversity per million T cells dropped in a roughly linear way, and a significant reduction was already evident by age roughly 36. The percentage of naive T cells measured by flow cytometry correlated strongly with observed TCR beta diversity. The CMV infection status of donors was not known, potentially confounding age-related changes in expanded clonotypes.

Donors were 39 systemically healthy Caucasian individuals from Russia aged roughly 6 to 90 years. Each donor gave approximately 9.3 milliliters of peripheral blood, collected into EDTA-treated Vacutainer tubes. Ficoll-Paque density-gradient centrifugation was used to isolate PBMCs, with at least 7 million per sample. Total RNA, at least 6 micrograms per sample, was extracted from PBMCs with Trizol reagent. For every donor, flow cytometry on a PBMC aliquot measured the percentage of naive CD45RAhigh/CD27high T cells. The method behind the library was 5' RACE. The sequencing machine was an Illumina HiSeq 2500. A second PCR of roughly 7 to 11 cycles was performed with a sample-barcoded 5' primer and a J-beta primer mix. Each TCR beta cDNA molecule received a unique molecular identifier from a template-switch 5' adaptor carrying 12 random nucleotides. Each sample yielded at least 3 million CDR3-containing paired-end reads. First-strand cDNA was synthesized from all RNA with the Mint cDNA synthesis kit, primed by a TRBC-specific oligonucleotide. After uracil-DNA glycosylase treatment, a first 18-cycle PCR used universal primers M1SS and BC2_uni_R on all cDNA. As for the authors' bioinformatics: Each sample was normalized by randomly selecting 1 million high-quality reads, each carrying a distinct molecular identifier. Reads sharing molecular identifiers were discarded rather than binned into consensus sequences. MiTCR, set to a Q25 quality threshold and the strictest error-elimination algorithm, was used for CDR3 identification, clonotype clustering and error correction. Lower-bound total TCR beta diversity was estimated with a nonparametric unseen species model using Euler transformation. TCRdb took the public reads, trimmed them with fastp at Q25, ran MiXCR for clone calling and kept in-frame beta chains. Every entry covers one CDR3 protein and lists the most common genes and DNA from its rows. The V and J calls shown here were made by TCRdb, not taken from the authors' results. The sample yields about 1.4 million distinct CDR3 sequences; approximately 63% were counted once. Roughly 7% of the sample belongs to the ten largest clones.

The sequenced sample consisted of blood. The receptor's source is a man younger than 35 in good health.

The DNA sequence is TGCAGTGCTACCGGACAGGTAATTCATAGCAATCAGCCCCAGCATTTT. Translated, this gives CSATGQVIHSNQPQHF. The rearrangement joined TRBV20-1 to TRBJ1-5, with 7 bases matching TRBD1. CDR1 DFQATT and CDR2 SNEGSKA are derived from the germline V gene (reference sequence). The CDR3, from cysteine to phenylalanine, totals 16 residues. The kept DNA is CDR3 alone, 48 bases in frame from the first base. From V the trimming removes 4 bases and from J it removes 0 bases, while the gene matches leave 9 bases of the junction unaccounted for.